A selection of T cell receptor beta chains follows, all from one sample in a study of T-cell memory formation after mild COVID-19. TCRdb fed the 5' RACE reads into MiXCR, producing one record per CDR3 protein. The sample lists roughly 150,000 distinct CDR3 sequences, roughly 24% seen once, with approximately 25% in the top ten. Sequencing was performed on PBMCs or a T cell subset sorted from them (not recorded which). These receptors all stem from an adult woman who had mild COVID-19 (a few samples of this study predate the infection). Cell type and time point are not known. CDR3s include the opening cysteine and the closing phenylalanine or tryptophan. Each record gives: clone size, J gene, CDR3 length, D gene, V gene, CDR3 protein, CDR3 DNA. A D gene is named only where the DNA matches it firmly. Not all rows give a size; the values are once, few, many and, for expanded clones, a class.

size: few
J: TRBJ2-2
length: 16
D: NA
V: TRBV13
CDR3: CASSLDRLPNTGELFF
DNA: TGTGCCAGCAGCTTAGATCGGCTTCCGAACACCGGGGAGCTGTTTTTT

size: NA
J: TRBJ1-1
length: 16
D: NA
V: TRBV7-6
CDR3: CASSLLVGTPDTEAFF
DNA: TGTGCCAGCAGCTTATTGGTAGGCACCCCGGACACTGAAGCTTTCTTT

size: few
J: TRBJ2-2
length: 12
D: NA
V: TRBV29-1
CDR3: CSVVRDTGELFF
DNA: TGCAGCGTTGTGCGGGACACCGGGGAGCTGTTTTTT

size: few
J: TRBJ2-3
length: 20
D: TRBD2
V: TRBV6-4
CDR3: CASSARLAGARVGGTDTQYF
DNA: TGTGCCAGCAGTGCCCGACTAGCGGGGGCCCGAGTTGGAGGCACAGATACGCAGTATTTT

size: NA
J: TRBJ2-5
length: 12
D: NA
V: TRBV7-9
CDR3: CASSLLIGLQYF
DNA: TGTGCCAGCAGCTTACTCATCGGACTCCAGTACTTC

size: few
J: TRBJ2-7
length: 16
D: NA
V: TRBV7-9
CDR3: CASSLLPGTNSYEQYF
DNA: TGTGCCAGCAGCTTACTTCCGGGGACAAACTCCTACGAGCAGTACTTC

size: NA
J: TRBJ1-2
length: 15
D: TRBD1
V: TRBV27
CDR3: CASSLGGTGVYGYTF
DNA: TGTGCCAGCAGTCTCGGAGGGACAGGAGTTTATGGCTACACCTTC

size: NA
J: TRBJ2-1
length: 14
D: NA
V: TRBV29-1
CDR3: CSVEASERYNEQFF
DNA: TGCAGCGTTGAAGCTAGCGAAAGATACAATGAGCAGTTCTTC

size: few
J: TRBJ1-2
length: 16
D: NA
V: TRBV4-1
CDR3: CASSQDEGGSSYGYTF
DNA: TGCGCCAGCAGCCAAGATGAGGGGGGTTCGAGCTATGGCTACACCTTC

size: NA
J: TRBJ1-2
length: 15
D: NA
V: TRBV20-1
CDR3: CSARVHRKWNYGYTF
DNA: TGCAGTGCTAGAGTCCACCGCAAGTGGAACTATGGCTACACCTTC

size: NA
J: TRBJ1-2
length: 15
D: NA
V: TRBV7-9
CDR3: CASSSVQGRNHGYTF
DNA: TGTGCCAGCAGCTCCGTCCAGGGAAGGAACCATGGCTACACCTTC

size: many
J: TRBJ2-1
length: 18
D: TRBD2
V: TRBV4-2
CDR3: CASSQEASGRMPYNEQFF
DNA: TGTGCCAGCAGCCAAGAGGCTAGCGGGAGGATGCCCTACAATGAGCAGTTCTTC